These 20 T cell receptor beta chains share one sample of origin, sequenced in a study of T cells after posttransplantation cyclophosphamide. TCRdb's table, derived via immunoSEQ multiplex PCR, lists solely in-frame clones and lacks some. This record lists about 24,000 clones, none seen once only, and the top ten clones contain 6.6%. Material: PBMCs. The receptors come from a woman aged 60 to 75 in good health, CMV-negative, and a related stem cell transplant donor.

Many counts were recorded for this clone. This sequence joins TRBV2 and TRBJ1-4, with D possibly TRBD1 on 5 matching bases. Trimming took 8 bases from V and 3 from J, leaving 10 bases between them. There are 13 residues in the CDR3. Germline V lookup: CDR1 SNHLY, CDR2 FYNNEI. CDR3 in DNA: TGTGCCAGCGCTGACAGAGCTAATGAAAAACTGTTTTTT. This codes for CASADRANEKLFF.

This clone has a count of ten or more. This chain joins TRBV6-1 and TRBJ2-7; D remains unclear. Germline V CDR1 and CDR2: MNHNS, SASEGT. Trimming removed 2 bases at V and 0 bases at J, with 8 bases between. CDR3 length: 14 residues. The CDR3 region has the DNA TGTGCCAGCAGTGAAACGTACGGCTCCTACGAGCAGTACTTC. Its translation is CASSETYGSYEQYF.

This clone has a count of ten or more. V usage is TRBV11-1 and J usage is TRBJ1-5; D gene ambiguous. Germline V gene data show CDR1 as SGHAT and CDR2 as FQDESV (reference sequence). V lost 8 bases, J lost 2 bases, and 13 bases lay in between. This CDR3 comprises 14 residues. Written as DNA, the CDR3 is TGTGCCAGCCCCCCTTGCCGGGGCAATCAGCCCCAGCATTTT. Its translation is CASPPCRGNQPQHF. The entire variable domain, with the rest obtained from reference TRBV11-1 and TRBJ1-5, is as follows: EAEVAQSPRYKITEKSQAVAFWCDPISGHATLYWYRQILGQGPELLVQFQDESVVDDSQLPKDRFSAERLKGVDSTLKIQPAELGDSAMYLCASPPCRGNQPQHFGDGTRLSIL.

This chain links TRBV6-1 with TRBJ2-7; TRBD1 aligns across 12 bases. The CDR3 has 15 residues. In germline, CDR1 is MNHNS, CDR2 SASEGT. With V trimmed by 3 bases and J by 4 bases, 4 bases remained unmatched. CDR3 bases: TGTGCCAGCAGTGAGGGACAGGGGGCTATATACGAGCAGTACTTC. This sequence encodes CASSEGQGAIYEQYF.

This clone occurred many times. This chain joins TRBV7-9 and TRBJ1-1, with 9 positions matching TRBD1. Germline trimming cut 8 bases from V and 5 bases from J; bases unmatched to any gene: 9. CDR1 is SEHNR and CDR2 is FQNEAQ in the germline V gene (reference sequence). CDR3 size: 14 residues. CDR3 in DNA: TGTGCCAGCCAACCTGGGACAGGGAAAACTGAAGCTTTCTTT. Translation: CASQPGTGKTEAFF.

This clone was counted at least ten times. V and J are TRBV28 and TRBJ2-3, with 8 positions matching TRBD2. The V gene's germline CDR1 is MDHEN and CDR2 SYDVKM. V trimming: 6 bases; J trimming: 1 base; junction bases outside the gene matches: 9. CDR3 length equals 16 residues. CDR3 residues: CASRPPGLGGTDTQYF. The CDR3 region has the DNA TGTGCCAGCAGACCTCCGGGACTAGGCGGCACAGATACGCAGTATTTT.

Ten or more counts support this clone. The CDR3 sequence is CASSPQGLGQPQHF. For the CDR3, the DNA is TGTGCCAGCAGCCCTCAGGGGTTGGGGCAGCCCCAGCATTTT. The V and J genes are TRBV9 and TRBJ1-5, with D perhaps matching TRBD1 (6 bases). Trimming cost V 4 bases and J 7 bases, with 15 bases left between them. The CDR3 contains 14 residues. Germline CDR1 is SGDLS and CDR2 is YYNGEE.

This clone has ten or more counts. V gene TRBV27 combines with J gene TRBJ1-2; D is uncertain. CDR3 length equals 12 residues. The germline V and J ends were trimmed by 5 bases and 0 bases, with 4 bases remaining between them. From germline, CDR1 is MNHEY and CDR2 SMNVEV (reference sequence). The CDR3 bases are TGTGCCAGCAGTCGGGCTAACTATGGCTACACCTTC. The encoded protein is CASSRANYGYTF.

This clone was detected ten times or more. The CDR3 coding sequence is TGTGCCAGCAGCGGCCTGGGTGCGGGACAAGAGACCCAGTACTTC. Protein sequence: CASSGLGAGQETQYF. This chain uses TRBV9 with TRBJ2-5; D is possibly TRBD2 (6 bases). This CDR3 has 15 amino acids. Trimming shortened V by 3 bases and J by 2 bases, and 14 bases separated the two germline ends. CDR1 SGDLS and CDR2 YYNGEE come from the germline V gene.

This clone was observed a few times. The chain employs TRBV7-8 and TRBJ1-2, with 8 bases that match TRBD1. V lost 2 bases and J lost 0; bases outside the gene matches: 11. This CDR3 is 18 amino acids long. CDR1 and CDR2 from the germline V gene are SGHVS and FQNEAQ. The CDR3 spells CASSLRPGPGGSNYGYTF. CDR3 nucleotide sequence: TGTGCCAGCAGCTTAAGGCCGGGTCCAGGGGGCTCTAACTATGGCTACACCTTC.

This clone has a handful of counts. J is TRBJ2-7 and V is TRBV14, with 9 bases that match TRBD1. The V gene's germline CDR1 is SGHDN and CDR2 FVKESK. The CDR3 spans 16 residues. V shed 3 bases and J 5 bases; nucleotides not matched to a gene: 11. CDR3 DNA: TGTGCCAGCAGCCATGTAACCCCGACAGGGGGGAACGAGCAGTACTTC. Protein sequence: CASSHVTPTGGNEQYF.

This clone was seen at least ten times. V gene TRBV19 combines with J gene TRBJ1-1; a weak D match, TRBD1 (6 bases). The CDR3 extends over 13 amino acids. Germline V gene lookup returns CDR1 LNHDA and CDR2 SQIVND (reference sequence). The V end lost 2 bases, the J end lost 5 bases, and 9 bases lay between the germline ends. The CDR3 DNA is TGTGCCAGTAGTATATTAGGGGGTACTGAAGCTTTCTTT. This codes for CASSILGGTEAFF.

At least ten counts were recorded for this clone. V gene TRBV7-3 combines with J gene TRBJ2-3; 10 nucleotides agree with TRBD2. Germline V gene lookup returns CDR1 SGHTA and CDR2 FQGTGA. The trim removed 5 bases at V and 4 bases at J, leaving 12 bases unmatched. This CDR3 has 17 residues. The CDR3 protein is CASSPLSGGPLADTQYF. The CDR3 DNA follows: TGTGCCAGCAGCCCCCTTAGCGGGGGGCCCCTTGCAGATACGCAGTATTTT.

This clone was counted at least ten times. The V call is TRBV27, the J call TRBJ2-1; 9 bases are a match to TRBD1. The CDR3 sequence is 15 residues long. Germline CDR1 MNHEY, CDR2 SMNVEV (reference sequence). Losses at the gene ends were 4 bases for V and 3 bases for J; bases not matched to a gene: 4. This CDR3 reads CASSSGTGSYNEQFF. The CDR3 nucleotides read TGTGCCAGCAGTTCCGGGACAGGGAGCTACAATGAGCAGTTCTTC.

This clone was detected ten times or more. The chain links TRBV19 to TRBJ1-2; D gene ambiguous. The CDR3 totals 16 residues. CDR1 and CDR2 (germline): LNHDA, SQIVND (reference sequence). The V end was cut by 3 bases, the J end by 8 bases, with 22 bases between. In nucleotides, the CDR3 is TGTGCCAGTAGTATTAAACGGTCCGGGGAATATGGCGGCTACACCTTC. Translation gives CASSIKRSGEYGGYTF.

This clone was detected ten times or more. Other DNA sequences in the same sample also yield this CDR3. The chain carries TRBV18 and TRBJ2-3, with D perhaps TRBD1 (5 bases). V shed 0 bases and J shed 6 bases, with 13 bases lying between them. The CDR3 contains 15 residues. CDR1 and CDR2 from the germline V gene are KGHSH and LQKENI. DNA for the CDR3: TGTGCCAGCTCACCACCAGGGGCAGTGAGGGATACGCAGTATTTT. This translates into CASSPPGAVRDTQYF. Variable domain in full (rest from reference TRBV18 and TRBJ2-3): NAGVMQNPRHLVRRRGQEARLRCSPMKGHSHVYWYRQLPEEGLKFMVYLQKENIIDESGMPKERFSAEFPKEGPSILRIQQVVRGDSAAYFCASSPPGAVRDTQYFGPGTRLTVL.

This clone was counted only a few times. J is TRBJ1-5 and V is TRBV28; D may be TRBD1 (5 bases). Deletions cut 5 bases from V and 4 bases from J, with 18 bases between. CDR3 length equals 16 residues. Germline V gene sequence: CDR1 MDHEN, CDR2 SYDVKM. Here the CDR3 reads CASSPPGRALNQPQHF. CDR3 coding DNA: TGTGCCAGCAGTCCCCCTGGCAGGGCGCTTAATCAGCCCCAGCATTTT.

This clone was seen repeatedly, ten times or more. The V gene is TRBV9, the J gene TRBJ2-1, with D possibly matching TRBD2 (6 bases). V lost 3 bases, J lost 1 base, and 11 bases lay in between. The CDR3 spans 15 residues. Germline loops: CDR1 SGDLS, CDR2 YYNGEE. This CDR3 is CASSGGSGSYNEQFF. The CDR3 DNA reads as TGTGCCAGCAGCGGAGGTAGCGGTTCCTACAATGAGCAGTTCTTC.

This clone has at least ten counts. V and J are TRBV5-6 and TRBJ1-1; D call uncertain. The CDR3 is made up of 14 amino acids. Trimming stripped 2 bases from V and 5 bases from J, with 13 bases between. CDR1 SGHDT and CDR2 YYEEEE come from the germline V gene. CDR3 protein: CASSFSSGQTEAFF. As DNA, the CDR3 is TGTGCCAGCAGCTTCTCAAGCGGGCAGACTGAAGCTTTCTTT.

Many counts were recorded for this clone. This chain links TRBV15 with TRBJ1-6; D may be TRBD1 (5 bases). V lost 5 bases and J lost 9, with 11 bases in between. The germline V gene encodes CDR1 LNHNV and CDR2 YYDKDF (reference sequence). CDR3 length equals 13 residues. The CDR3 DNA is TGTGCCACCAGCTCAGGGAGGAGTTCACCCCTCCACTTT. This codes for CATSSGRSSPLHF.